Below are 5 T cell receptor beta chains sequenced from a single sample in a study of blood T cell repertoires in COVID-19. Data came from immunoSEQ multiplex PCR; TCRdb stores just in-frame clones and leaves some out. The sample gives 250,000 to 300,000 clones, 85% to 90% of which show up once; 6.3% is in the top ten. The specimen sequenced was peripheral blood. All receptors come from a woman aged 45-60 years with COVID-19, enrolled during active disease.

The sample holds one count of this clone. The chain joins TRBV19 to TRBJ1-6; a possible D gene is TRBD1 (5 bases). The CDR3 extends over 13 amino acids. V dropped 10 bases and J dropped 9 bases, with 16 bases sitting between them. Germline V gives CDR1 LNHDA, CDR2 SQIVND (reference sequence). As DNA, the CDR3 is TGTGCCACCATGGACATCCCAAGTTCACCCCTCCACTTT. The encoded protein is CATMDIPSSPLHF.

V is TRBV7-9 and J is TRBJ2-1, with 8 bases that match TRBD1. The V segment lost 4 bases and the J segment 0 bases; nucleotides outside the gene matches: 2. Germline CDR1 reads SEHNR; CDR2 reads FQNEAQ (reference sequence). The CDR3 has 15 residues. CDR3 DNA: TGTGCCAGCAGCTCGGACAGGGTCTCCTACAATGAGCAGTTCTTC. It encodes CASSSDRVSYNEQFF.

The chain is built from TRBV7-6 and TRBJ2-3, with 12 positions matching TRBD2. J was trimmed by 6 bases and V by 4 bases; bases with no gene match: 17. The CDR3 is 19 amino acids. Germline V lookup: CDR1 SGHVS, CDR2 FNYEAQ. CDR3 loop: CASSWRTSGKWAPPDTQYF. The CDR3 DNA reads as TGTGCCAGCAGCTGGCGGACTAGCGGGAAATGGGCCCCCCCCGATACGCAGTATTTT.

This clone was seen a handful of times. The genes are TRBV7-2 and TRBJ2-2; TRBD2 agrees at 8 bases. With V trimmed by 2 bases and J by 3 bases, 5 bases remained unmatched. CDR1 and CDR2 from the germline V gene are SGHTA and FQGNSA. This CDR3 has 16 residues. The CDR3 loop reads CASSLLLAEYTGELFF. The CDR3 DNA reads TGTGCCAGCAGCTTATTACTAGCGGAGTACACCGGGGAGCTGTTTTTT.

This clone was seen only once. The genes are TRBV27 and TRBJ2-2, with TRBD2 identical over 9 bases. J was trimmed by 8 bases and V by 2 bases; bases with no gene match: 6. CDR1 and CDR2 from the germline V gene are MNHEY and SMNVEV (reference sequence). The CDR3 is made up of 15 amino acids. DNA for the CDR3: TGTGCCAGCAGTTTACGAGCGGGAGGACGGGGGGAGCTGTTTTTT. Its translation is CASSLRAGGRGELFF.